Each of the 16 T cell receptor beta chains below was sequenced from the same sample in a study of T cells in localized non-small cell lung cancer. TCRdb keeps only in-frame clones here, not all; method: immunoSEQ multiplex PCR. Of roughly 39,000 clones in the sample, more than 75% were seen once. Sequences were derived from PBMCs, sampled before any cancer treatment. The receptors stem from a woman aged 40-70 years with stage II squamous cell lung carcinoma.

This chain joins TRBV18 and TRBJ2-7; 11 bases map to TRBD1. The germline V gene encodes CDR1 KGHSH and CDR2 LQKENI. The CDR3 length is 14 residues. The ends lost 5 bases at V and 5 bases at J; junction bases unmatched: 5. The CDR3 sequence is CASSSRTGGDEQYF. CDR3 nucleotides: TGTGCCAGCTCATCGCGGACAGGGGGCGACGAGCAGTACTTC.

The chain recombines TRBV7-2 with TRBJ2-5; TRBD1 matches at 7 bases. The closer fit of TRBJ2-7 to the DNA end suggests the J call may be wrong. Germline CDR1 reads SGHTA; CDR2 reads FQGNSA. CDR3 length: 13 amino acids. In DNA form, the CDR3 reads TGTGCCAGCAGCTTAGACAGGGGTTACGAGCAGTACTTC. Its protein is CASSLDRGYEQYF.

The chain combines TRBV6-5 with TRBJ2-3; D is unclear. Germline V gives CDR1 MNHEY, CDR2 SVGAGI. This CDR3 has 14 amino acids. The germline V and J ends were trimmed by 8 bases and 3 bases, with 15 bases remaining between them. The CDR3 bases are TGTGCCAGCCGTCCCCATGGGGATACAGATACGCAGTATTTT. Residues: CASRPHGDTDTQYF.

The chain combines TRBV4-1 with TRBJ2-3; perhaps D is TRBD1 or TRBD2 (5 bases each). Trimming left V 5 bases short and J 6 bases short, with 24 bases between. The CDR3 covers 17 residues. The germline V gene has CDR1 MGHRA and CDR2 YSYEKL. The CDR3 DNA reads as TGCGCCAGCAGCTCGATGCCCGTCCCGGGGCCCCTGGATACGCAGTATTTT. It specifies CASSSMPVPGPLDTQYF.

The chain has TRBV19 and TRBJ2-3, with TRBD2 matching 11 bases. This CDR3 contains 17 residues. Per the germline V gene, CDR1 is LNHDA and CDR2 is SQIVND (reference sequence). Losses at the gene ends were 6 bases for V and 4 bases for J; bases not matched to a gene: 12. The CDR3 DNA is TGTGCCAGTAGCAGGTGGTCTAGCGGGGGGTCTTCAGATACGCAGTATTTT. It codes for CASSRWSSGGSSDTQYF.

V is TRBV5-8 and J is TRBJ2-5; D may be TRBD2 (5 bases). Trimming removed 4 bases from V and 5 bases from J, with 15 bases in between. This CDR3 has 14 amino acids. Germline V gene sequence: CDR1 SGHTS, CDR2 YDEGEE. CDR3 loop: CASSRGISAETQYF. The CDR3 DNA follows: TGTGCCAGCAGCCGGGGAATATCTGCGGAGACCCAGTACTTC.

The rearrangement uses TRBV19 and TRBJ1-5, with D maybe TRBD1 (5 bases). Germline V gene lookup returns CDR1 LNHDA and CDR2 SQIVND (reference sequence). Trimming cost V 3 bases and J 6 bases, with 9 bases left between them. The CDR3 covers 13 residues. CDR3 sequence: CASSIVQGQPQHF. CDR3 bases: TGTGCCAGTAGTATTGTTCAGGGTCAGCCCCAGCATTTT. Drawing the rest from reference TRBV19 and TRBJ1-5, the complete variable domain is DGGITQSPKYLFRKEGQNVTLSCEQNLNHDAMYWYRQDPGQGLRLIYYSQIVNDFQKGDIAEGYSVSREKKESFPLTVTSAQKNPTAFYLCASSIVQGQPQHFGDGTRLSIL.

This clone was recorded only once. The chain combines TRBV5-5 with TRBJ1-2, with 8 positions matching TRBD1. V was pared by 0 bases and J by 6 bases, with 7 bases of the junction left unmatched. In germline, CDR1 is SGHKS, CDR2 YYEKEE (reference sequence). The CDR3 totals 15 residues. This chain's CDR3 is CASSLAAGGEDGYTF. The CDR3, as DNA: TGTGCCAGCAGCTTGGCCGCAGGGGGCGAGGATGGCTACACCTTC.

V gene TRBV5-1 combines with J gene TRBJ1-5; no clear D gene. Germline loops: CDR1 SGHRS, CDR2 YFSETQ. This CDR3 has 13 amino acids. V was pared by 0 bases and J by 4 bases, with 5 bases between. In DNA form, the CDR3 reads TGCGCCAGCAGCTTGGGGGATAATCAGCCCCAGCATTTT. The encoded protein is CASSLGDNQPQHF.

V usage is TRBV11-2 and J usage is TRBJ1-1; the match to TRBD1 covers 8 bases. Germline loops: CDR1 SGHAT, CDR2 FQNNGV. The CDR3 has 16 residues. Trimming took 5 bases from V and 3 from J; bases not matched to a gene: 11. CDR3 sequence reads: CASSPRTTGEDTEAFF. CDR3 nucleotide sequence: TGTGCCAGCAGCCCTAGGACGACAGGGGAAGACACTGAAGCTTTCTTT.

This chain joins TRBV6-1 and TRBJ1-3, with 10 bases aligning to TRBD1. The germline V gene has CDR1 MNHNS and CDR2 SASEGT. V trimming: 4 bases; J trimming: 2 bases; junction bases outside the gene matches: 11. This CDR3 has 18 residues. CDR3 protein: CASSGQGASGSAGNTIYF. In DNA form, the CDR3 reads TGTGCCAGCAGTGGACAGGGGGCGAGTGGATCCGCTGGAAACACCATATATTTT.

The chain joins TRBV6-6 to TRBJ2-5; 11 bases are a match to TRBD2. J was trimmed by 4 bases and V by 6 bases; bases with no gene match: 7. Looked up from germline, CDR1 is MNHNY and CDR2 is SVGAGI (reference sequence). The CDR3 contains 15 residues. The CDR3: CASSQLLAGVETQYF. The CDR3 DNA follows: TGTGCCAGCAGCCAACTACTAGCGGGAGTAGAGACCCAGTACTTC.

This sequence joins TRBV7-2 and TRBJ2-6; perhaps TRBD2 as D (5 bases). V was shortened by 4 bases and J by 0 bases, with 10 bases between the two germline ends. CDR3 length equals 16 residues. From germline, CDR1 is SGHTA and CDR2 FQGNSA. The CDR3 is CASSSPGFSGANVLTF. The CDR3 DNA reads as TGTGCCAGCAGCTCGCCGGGATTCTCTGGGGCCAACGTCCTGACTTTC.

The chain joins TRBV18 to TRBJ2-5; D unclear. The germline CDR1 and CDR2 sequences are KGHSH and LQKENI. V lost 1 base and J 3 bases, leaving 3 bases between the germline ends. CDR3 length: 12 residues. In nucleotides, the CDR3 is TGTGCCAGCTCACCACAAGAAGAGACCCAGTACTTC. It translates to CASSPQEETQYF.

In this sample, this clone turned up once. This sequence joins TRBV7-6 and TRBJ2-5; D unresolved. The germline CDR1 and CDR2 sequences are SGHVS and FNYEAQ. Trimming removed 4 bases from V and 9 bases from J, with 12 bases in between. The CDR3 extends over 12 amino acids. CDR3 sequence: CASSSPQSAQYF. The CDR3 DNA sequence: TGTGCCAGCAGCTCCCCACAATCCGCCCAGTACTTC.

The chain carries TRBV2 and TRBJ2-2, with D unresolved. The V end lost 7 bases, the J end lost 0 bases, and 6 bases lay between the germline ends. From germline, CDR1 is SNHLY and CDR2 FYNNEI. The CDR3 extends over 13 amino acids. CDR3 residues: CASKRTNTGELFF. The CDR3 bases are TGTGCCAGCAAACGGACGAACACCGGGGAGCTGTTTTTT.